Below, one T cell receptor (beta chain) is given with its context. What it binds is not known. The data were taken from a study of T cell responses to AZD1222 COVID-19 vaccine. Overall study findings and caveats: A mostly white British donor set with more females was recruited, and clonal diversity was possibly underestimated. Baseline testing showed seropositivity in only six AZD1222 recipients.

Using immunoSEQ multiplex PCR, the repertoire was profiled, and TCRdb retains in-frame clones only, with some absent. The sample holds 90,000 to 150,000 clones; over 75% are singletons and the top ten take roughly 3.5%. This clonotype originated in an adult in good health. This specimen consisted of peripheral blood, obtained on day 0 of AZD1222 vaccination.

The CDR3: CASSLGREHEQFF. The CDR3 bases are TGTGCCAGCAGCTTAGGGCGGGAACATGAGCAGTTCTTC. The V call is TRBV7-2, the J call TRBJ2-1, with D possibly being TRBD2 (6 bases). CDR1 and CDR2 (germline): SGHTA, FQGNSA. The V gene lost 1 base and the J gene lost 8 bases, with 9 bases spanning the gap. The CDR3 contains 13 residues.